This T cell receptor (beta chain) was captured in a study of shared clonotypes between healthy human individuals. Findings and caveats of the study: A generally larger estimated richness was seen in naive subsets than in memory subsets. Specimens sampled were limited to blood, with tissue repertoires likely differing.

Selected positively for CCR7 and CD45RO-negative, naive CD8 cells excluded terminally differentiated effector memory CD45RA+ cells. A word on this clone: Its antigen is undetermined.

The assay used deep level. Clones were read by immunoSEQ multiplex PCR, and TCRdb kept only the in-frame ones, dropping some. The sample holds around 1.9 million clones; around 93% are singletons and the top ten take under 2%. V shed 6 bases, J shed 3 bases, and the junction held 9 bases outside the gene matches. The germline CDR1 and CDR2 sequences are SQVTM and ANQGSEA. This CDR3 has 15 amino acids. V is TRBV29-1 and J is TRBJ2-1, with 9 bases aligning to TRBD2. The receptor's source is a man aged 18 to 30 in good health. Some clones in this sample may be carry-over from other donors' samples. The sample comprised naive CD8+ T cells from PBMCs. The CDR3 DNA reads TGCAGCGTCGAGGGGGCGGGAGGGTACTACAATGAGCAGTTCTTC. Encoded protein: CSVEGAGGYYNEQFF.